The 11 T cell receptor beta chains reported below all come from one sample, sequenced in a study of blood T cell repertoires in COVID-19. The assay was immunoSEQ multiplex PCR, and TCRdb's table has in-frame clones only and misses some. This sample has more than 65,000 clones, with around 83% found just once. The material sequenced was peripheral blood. The origin of the receptors is a man aged 45-60 years with active COVID-19.

The chain couples TRBV6-5 to TRBJ1-3, with D hard to call. This CDR3 contains 14 residues. Germline V gene lookup returns CDR1 MNHEY and CDR2 SVGAGI. The V gene lost 7 bases and the J gene lost 0 bases, with 10 bases spanning the gap. The CDR3 nucleotides read TGTGCCAGCAAGCCGCGGTACTCTGGAAACACCATATATTTT. It is translated as CASKPRYSGNTIYF.

The CDR3 coding sequence is TGTGCCAGCAGTCGGGAGCGGAAAAACTATGGCTACACCTTC. Translation gives CASSRERKNYGYTF. The V and J genes are TRBV6-5 and TRBJ1-2, with unresolved D. CDR1 and CDR2 (germline): MNHEY, SVGAGI. Trimming removed 5 bases at V and 2 bases at J, with 12 bases between. The CDR3 has 14 amino acids.

The V gene is TRBV4-1, the J gene TRBJ2-1; D might be TRBD2 (6 bases). The ends were cut back, 8 bases at V and 3 bases at J, with 17 bases in the middle. Germline V gives CDR1 MGHRA, CDR2 YSYEKL. The CDR3 has 15 residues. The CDR3 DNA is TGCGCCAGCCGCTCGCTTTGGGGGGTCTACAATGAGCAGTTCTTC. It translates to CASRSLWGVYNEQFF.

The V and J genes are TRBV5-4 and TRBJ2-2; D remains ambiguous. This CDR3 is built from 15 residues. Germline V gives CDR1 SGHNT, CDR2 YYREEE (reference sequence). V lost 2 bases to trimming and J lost 3 bases, with 11 bases between them. This CDR3 reads CASSFDSRDTGELFF. The DNA for the CDR3 is TGTGCCAGCAGCTTTGATAGCCGGGACACCGGGGAGCTGTTTTTT.

This chain joins TRBV19 and TRBJ2-1; TRBD2 agrees at 14 bases. The CDR3 length is 15 residues. V shed 6 bases and J 6 bases; nucleotides not matched to a gene: 4. Germline CDR1 LNHDA, CDR2 SQIVND (reference sequence). In DNA form, the CDR3 reads TGTGCCAGTAGGGTGACTAGCGGGGGGGCCAATGAGCAGTTCTTC. Translated, it gives CASRVTSGGANEQFF. The full variable domain, completed using reference TRBV19 and TRBJ2-1, is DGGITQSPKYLFRKEGQNVTLSCEQNLNHDAMYWYRQDPGQGLRLIYYSQIVNDFQKGDIAEGYSVSREKKESFPLTVTSAQKNPTAFYLCASRVTSGGANEQFFGPGTRLTVL.

The rearrangement uses TRBV10-3 and TRBJ2-7; TRBD1 agrees at 8 bases. This CDR3 spans 16 amino acids. Trimming took 4 bases from V and 2 from J; bases not matched to a gene: 10. Per germline, CDR1 ENHRY and CDR2 SYGVKD. DNA of the CDR3: TGTGCCATCAGTGCTACCTCTACGACAGGGGCCTACGAGCAGTACTTC. Its protein product is CAISATSTTGAYEQYF.

J is TRBJ2-5 and V is TRBV10-1; 7 bases agree with TRBD1. Germline V gene sequence: CDR1 WNHNN, CDR2 SYGVQD (reference sequence). The CDR3 contains 15 residues. The trim removed 6 bases at V and 2 bases at J, leaving 9 bases unmatched. Here the CDR3 DNA reads TGCGCCAGCAGCCCCGGACAGGCCAGACAAGAGACCCAGTACTTC. This translates into CASSPGQARQETQYF.

This CDR3 reads CASSYDGQGGHEQYF. In DNA form, the CDR3 reads TGTGCCAGCAGTTACGATGGACAGGGAGGTCACGAGCAGTACTTC. The chain uses TRBV6-6 and TRBJ2-7; TRBD1 aligns across 8 bases. The CDR3 totals 15 residues. V shed 2 bases, J shed 5 bases, and the junction held 8 bases outside the gene matches. Germline values: CDR1 MNHNY, CDR2 SVGAGI (reference sequence).

The chain recombines TRBV9 with TRBJ1-1; 8 positions match TRBD1. The CDR3 length is 14 residues. CDR1 is SGDLS, CDR2 YYNGEE, per germline. With 2 bases clipped from V and 4 bases from J, the junction kept 4 bases outside the gene matches. The chain's CDR3 is CASSVVTGGTEAFF. The CDR3 nucleotides are TGTGCCAGCAGCGTCGTTACAGGGGGCACTGAAGCTTTCTTT.

The chain is built from TRBV5-1 and TRBJ2-5; 7 nucleotides align to TRBD2. The CDR3 length is 16 residues. Germline-derived CDR1 and CDR2 are SGHRS and YFSETQ. The ends lost 3 bases at V and 2 bases at J; junction bases unmatched: 10. CDR3 region: CASSSSGEAFQETQYF. The CDR3 region has the DNA TGCGCCAGCAGCTCGAGCGGGGAAGCTTTTCAAGAGACCCAGTACTTC.

This clone has more than one count but fewer than ten. As DNA, the CDR3 is TGCGCCAGCAGCTTGAATAGCGAGGGAGATACGCAGTATTTT. As protein: CASSLNSEGDTQYF. The rearrangement uses TRBV5-1 and TRBJ2-3, with D maybe TRBD2 (5 bases). The CDR3 consists of 14 residues. Germline V gene lookup returns CDR1 SGHRS and CDR2 YFSETQ. With 1 base removed from V and 5 bases from J, the gap between germline ends came to 11 bases. The variable domain in full, completed from reference TRBV5-1 and TRBJ2-3, reads KAGVTQTPRYLIKTRGQQVTLSCSPISGHRSVSWYQQTPGQGLQFLFEYFSETQRNKGNFPGRFSGRQFSNSRSEMNVSTLELGDSALYLCASSLNSEGDTQYFGPGTRLTVL.